This T cell receptor beta chain is from a study of glioma-infiltrating T cells after dendritic cell vaccination. Study-level background: Three intradermal dendritic cell vaccine injections were given every two weeks.

This clone was detected only once. At one end, the junction sequence differs from germline, possibly due to a read error. This sample's time point: after dendritic cell vaccination, including at tumor progression/relapse. PBMC were collected before vaccination, two weeks after the third vaccination, and at progression. The V gene's germline CDR1 is MDHEN and CDR2 SYDVKM. This CDR3 has 15 amino acids. Some clones are missing from TCRdb's copy, which holds only in-frame ones; the method was immunoSEQ multiplex PCR. The sample contains around 83,000 clones, 85% of which appear only once. This receptor was identified in a human donor with glioblastoma. This material consisted of blood, taken after dendritic cell vaccination. The chain links TRBV28 to TRBJ2-7; a weak D match, TRBD1 (6 bases). CDR3 in DNA: TGTACCAGCAGTTCGTCCTACAGGGTGGGGTACGAGCAGTACTTC. The encoded protein is CTSSSSYRVGYEQYF.